This is a list of T cell receptor beta chains from one sample in a study of PD-1 blockade in classical Hodgkin lymphoma. The table came from immunoSEQ multiplex PCR; TCRdb's copy has only in-frame clones and leaves some out. Here the sample spans about 97,000 clones, around four fifths being singletons. The sample in question was peripheral blood mononuclear cells (PBMCs), obtained at baseline. These receptor sequences come from a human donor with classical Hodgkin lymphoma. CDR3s include the opening cysteine and the closing phenylalanine or tryptophan. Fields, in order: D gene, clone size, CDR3 length, V gene, J gene, CDR3 protein, CDR3 DNA. The D gene is left open where the match is weak. The size of a clone is reported for some rows only, either as once, few or many, or as a class for expanded clones.

d_call: TRBD1; clone_size: NA; cdr3_length: 14; v_call: TRBV25-1; j_call: TRBJ1-6; cdr3_aa: CASGTGGRNSPLHF; cdr3_nt: TGTGCCAGCGGGACAGGGGGGCGTAATTCACCCCTCCACTTT
d_call: TRBD2; clone_size: once; cdr3_length: 14; v_call: TRBV7-9; j_call: TRBJ2-1; cdr3_aa: CASRRTSGIGEQFF; cdr3_nt: TGTGCCAGCAGAAGGACTAGCGGGATTGGTGAGCAGTTCTTC
d_call: TRBD2; clone_size: NA; cdr3_length: 15; v_call: TRBV4-3; j_call: TRBJ2-5; cdr3_aa: CASSQGLAVQETQYF; cdr3_nt: TGCGCCAGCAGCCAAGGCCTAGCGGTCCAAGAGACCCAGTACTTC
d_call: TRBD1; clone_size: NA; cdr3_length: 14; v_call: TRBV7-2; j_call: TRBJ1-2; cdr3_aa: CASRGRTGETGYTF; cdr3_nt: TGTGCCAGCAGGGGGAGGACAGGGGAGACGGGCTACACCTTC
d_call: NA; clone_size: once; cdr3_length: 14; v_call: TRBV19; j_call: TRBJ2-1; cdr3_aa: CASSKRGLLNEQFF; cdr3_nt: TGTGCCAGTAGTAAGAGGGGCCTCCTCAATGAGCAGTTCTTC
d_call: NA; clone_size: NA; cdr3_length: 13; v_call: TRBV7-2; j_call: TRBJ2-5; cdr3_aa: CASSRVGWETQYF; cdr3_nt: TGTGCCAGCAGCCGTGTGGGTTGGGAGACCCAGTACTTC
d_call: NA; clone_size: NA; cdr3_length: 15; v_call: TRBV14; j_call: TRBJ1-1; cdr3_aa: CASSPRLGATTEAFF; cdr3_nt: TGTGCCAGCAGCCCGAGGTTGGGTGCCACCACTGAAGCTTTCTTT
d_call: NA; clone_size: once; cdr3_length: 12; v_call: TRBV5-1; j_call: TRBJ2-1; cdr3_aa: CASSLVGGPQFF; cdr3_nt: TGCGCCAGCAGCTTGGTTGGTGGGCCGCAGTTCTTC
d_call: NA; clone_size: NA; cdr3_length: 13; v_call: TRBV5-6; j_call: TRBJ1-2; cdr3_aa: CASSLWTKPVYTF; cdr3_nt: TGTGCCAGCAGCTTATGGACAAAGCCCGTCTACACCTTC
d_call: NA; clone_size: NA; cdr3_length: 12; v_call: TRBV2; j_call: TRBJ2-3; cdr3_aa: CASNKAGDTQYF; cdr3_nt: TGTGCCAGCAATAAAGCAGGAGATACGCAGTATTTT
d_call: NA; clone_size: NA; cdr3_length: 14; v_call: TRBV4-2; j_call: TRBJ1-2; cdr3_aa: CASSQSDSSGGYTF; cdr3_nt: TGTGCCAGCAGCCAATCGGACAGTTCGGGAGGCTACACCTTC
d_call: TRBD2; clone_size: NA; cdr3_length: 17; v_call: TRBV30; j_call: TRBJ2-1; cdr3_aa: CACSAAGGYGTYNEQFF; cdr3_nt: TGTGCCTGTTCGGCGGCGGGAGGTTACGGAACCTACAATGAGCAGTTCTTC
d_call: NA; clone_size: NA; cdr3_length: 10; v_call: TRBV20-1; j_call: TRBJ2-1; cdr3_aa: CSARTNEQFF; cdr3_nt: TGCAGTGCTAGGACTAATGAGCAGTTCTTC
d_call: TRBD2; clone_size: NA; cdr3_length: 15; v_call: TRBV5-4; j_call: TRBJ2-7; cdr3_aa: CASSLGAGEGNEQYF; cdr3_nt: TGTGCCAGCAGCTTGGGGGCGGGAGAGGGGAACGAGCAGTACTTC
d_call: TRBD2; clone_size: NA; cdr3_length: 16; v_call: TRBV5-1; j_call: TRBJ2-2; cdr3_aa: CASSLVPAGGTGELFF; cdr3_nt: TGCGCCAGCAGCTTGGTCCCAGCGGGAGGCACCGGGGAGCTGTTTTTT
d_call: NA; clone_size: NA; cdr3_length: 15; v_call: TRBV29-1; j_call: TRBJ2-1; cdr3_aa: CSVMGGRVPYNEQFF; cdr3_nt: TGCAGCGTTATGGGGGGACGCGTCCCCTACAATGAGCAGTTCTTC
d_call: NA; clone_size: NA; cdr3_length: 15; v_call: TRBV7-6; j_call: TRBJ1-1; cdr3_aa: CASSLGAGVDTEAFF; cdr3_nt: TGTGCCAGCAGCTTAGGGGCGGGGGTTGACACTGAAGCTTTCTTT
d_call: NA; clone_size: NA; cdr3_length: 14; v_call: TRBV10-3; j_call: TRBJ1-3; cdr3_aa: CAISETRVGNTIYF; cdr3_nt: TGTGCCATCAGTGAGACTAGGGTTGGAAACACCATATATTTT
d_call: NA; clone_size: few; cdr3_length: 15; v_call: TRBV2; j_call: TRBJ2-2; cdr3_aa: CASSVSETNTGELFF; cdr3_nt: TGTGCCAGCAGTGTTTCAGAGACGAACACCGGGGAGCTGTTTTTT
d_call: TRBD1; clone_size: few; cdr3_length: 14; v_call: TRBV5-6; j_call: TRBJ2-7; cdr3_aa: CASSETGVTYEQYF; cdr3_nt: TGTGCCAGTTCTGAGACAGGGGTCACCTACGAGCAGTACTTC
d_call: NA; clone_size: NA; cdr3_length: 12; v_call: TRBV2; j_call: TRBJ2-5; cdr3_aa: CASGSLGETQYF; cdr3_nt: TGTGCCAGTGGGAGTTTAGGGGAGACCCAGTACTTC
d_call: NA; clone_size: NA; cdr3_length: 13; v_call: TRBV4-3; j_call: TRBJ2-7; cdr3_aa: CASSQEGSYEQYF; cdr3_nt: TGCGCCAGCAGCCAAGAGGGGTCCTACGAGCAGTACTTC
d_call: NA; clone_size: NA; cdr3_length: 18; v_call: TRBV4-3; j_call: TRBJ2-3; cdr3_aa: CASSQGAVRSQSLDTQYF; cdr3_nt: TGCGCCAGCAGCCAAGGAGCGGTTAGGAGTCAGTCCCTAGATACGCAGTATTTT
d_call: TRBD2; clone_size: NA; cdr3_length: 20; v_call: TRBV19; j_call: TRBJ2-1; cdr3_aa: CASSIRAGLAGDVSYNEQFF; cdr3_nt: TGTGCCAGTAGTATAAGGGCGGGGCTAGCGGGAGATGTCTCCTACAATGAGCAGTTCTTC
d_call: NA; clone_size: NA; cdr3_length: 17; v_call: TRBV6-4; j_call: TRBJ1-5; cdr3_aa: CASSDSRVGAISMSQHF; cdr3_nt: TGTGCCAGCAGTGACTCAAGGGTAGGGGCGATATCAATGTCCCAGCATTTT
d_call: NA; clone_size: NA; cdr3_length: 12; v_call: TRBV29-1; j_call: TRBJ2-3; cdr3_aa: CSVEAPGDTQYF; cdr3_nt: TGCAGCGTTGAAGCCCCCGGGGATACGCAGTATTTT
d_call: NA; clone_size: NA; cdr3_length: 11; v_call: TRBV25-1; j_call: TRBJ1-1; cdr3_aa: CASTGAWTAFF; cdr3_nt: TGTGCCAGCACAGGGGCGTGGACAGCTTTCTTT
d_call: TRBD1; clone_size: NA; cdr3_length: 12; v_call: TRBV30; j_call: TRBJ1-1; cdr3_aa: CAGYRGRTEAFF; cdr3_nt: TGTGCCGGCTACAGGGGGCGGACTGAAGCTTTCTTT
d_call: TRBD2; clone_size: NA; cdr3_length: 15; v_call: TRBV4-1; j_call: TRBJ2-7; cdr3_aa: CASSQVGRASYEQYF; cdr3_nt: TGCGCCAGCAGCCAAGTCGGGAGGGCCTCCTACGAGCAGTACTTC
d_call: NA; clone_size: NA; cdr3_length: 14; v_call: TRBV21-1; j_call: TRBJ2-1; cdr3_aa: CADLDESSYNEQFF; cdr3_nt: TGTGCTGATTTGGATGAAAGCTCCTACAATGAGCAGTTCTTC
d_call: NA; clone_size: NA; cdr3_length: 13; v_call: TRBV2; j_call: TRBJ1-2; cdr3_aa: CASSLWTDDGYTF; cdr3_nt: TGTGCCAGCAGTCTCTGGACGGATGATGGCTACACCTTC
d_call: NA; clone_size: NA; cdr3_length: 14; v_call: TRBV9; j_call: TRBJ2-2; cdr3_aa: CASTLGESTGELFF; cdr3_nt: TGTGCCAGTACCTTAGGGGAAAGTACCGGGGAGCTGTTTTTT
d_call: TRBD1; clone_size: once; cdr3_length: 18; v_call: TRBV19; j_call: TRBJ2-3; cdr3_aa: CASSLQWTGLERTDTQYF; cdr3_nt: TGTGCCAGTAGTCTTCAATGGACAGGCCTTGAGAGGACAGATACGCAGTATTTT
d_call: NA; clone_size: NA; cdr3_length: 15; v_call: TRBV5-1; j_call: TRBJ2-3; cdr3_aa: CASSLYQRVTDTQYF; cdr3_nt: TGCGCCAGCAGCTTGTACCAGCGGGTCACAGATACGCAGTATTTT
d_call: NA; clone_size: few; cdr3_length: 14; v_call: TRBV15; j_call: TRBJ2-1; cdr3_aa: CATSGGLLHNEQFF; cdr3_nt: TGTGCCACCAGCGGCGGCCTTTTACATAATGAGCAGTTCTTC
d_call: NA; clone_size: many; cdr3_length: 15; v_call: TRBV9; j_call: TRBJ1-1; cdr3_aa: CASSRTGAKGTEAFF; cdr3_nt: TGTGCCAGCAGCAGAACAGGAGCGAAGGGGACTGAAGCTTTCTTT
d_call: NA; clone_size: NA; cdr3_length: 14; v_call: TRBV6-5; j_call: TRBJ2-1; cdr3_aa: CASSYRGRSGEQFF; cdr3_nt: TGTGCCAGCAGTTACCGAGGACGGTCGGGTGAGCAGTTCTTC
d_call: NA; clone_size: NA; cdr3_length: 13; v_call: TRBV10-3; j_call: TRBJ1-5; cdr3_aa: CAISESGDQPQHF; cdr3_nt: TGTGCCATCAGTGAGTCAGGGGATCAGCCCCAGCATTTT
d_call: NA; clone_size: NA; cdr3_length: 11; v_call: TRBV10-3; j_call: TRBJ2-3; cdr3_aa: CAISELDTQYF; cdr3_nt: TGTGCCATCAGTGAATTGGATACGCAGTATTTT
d_call: NA; clone_size: NA; cdr3_length: 16; v_call: TRBV4-1; j_call: TRBJ1-5; cdr3_aa: CASSPRLRQEVGPQHF; cdr3_nt: TGCGCCAGCAGCCCTAGGTTGAGACAGGAGGTGGGGCCCCAGCATTTT
d_call: NA; clone_size: NA; cdr3_length: 15; v_call: TRBV7-6; j_call: TRBJ1-2; cdr3_aa: CASSLLTGSNYGYTF; cdr3_nt: TGTGCCAGCAGCTTACTAACAGGGTCTAACTATGGCTACACCTTC
d_call: NA; clone_size: NA; cdr3_length: 13; v_call: TRBV10-3; j_call: TRBJ2-5; cdr3_aa: CAIKGRSQETQYF; cdr3_nt: TGTGCCATCAAGGGGAGATCCCAAGAGACCCAGTACTTC
d_call: NA; clone_size: few; cdr3_length: 15; v_call: TRBV19; j_call: TRBJ1-1; cdr3_aa: CASTAGGSLNTEAFF; cdr3_nt: TGTGCCAGTACGGCGGGAGGGAGCCTGAACACTGAAGCTTTCTTT
d_call: TRBD2; clone_size: NA; cdr3_length: 15; v_call: TRBV18; j_call: TRBJ2-1; cdr3_aa: CASSQGLAGANEQFF; cdr3_nt: TGTGCCAGCTCCCAAGGACTAGCGGGAGCTAATGAGCAGTTCTTC
d_call: NA; clone_size: NA; cdr3_length: 14; v_call: TRBV11-2; j_call: TRBJ2-7; cdr3_aa: CASTPTGSLREQYF; cdr3_nt: TGTGCCAGCACCCCGACTGGATCCCTACGAGAGCAGTACTTC
d_call: NA; clone_size: NA; cdr3_length: 17; v_call: TRBV7-8; j_call: TRBJ2-2; cdr3_aa: CASSLPILLGDGGELFF; cdr3_nt: TGTGCCAGCAGCCTCCCTATCTTATTGGGTGACGGCGGGGAGCTGTTTTTT